This TCR beta chain was observed in a study of blood T cell repertoires in COVID-19. On the study more broadly: In each case, the material was cDNA or gDNA derived from T cells, B-cell-depleted T cells, or PBMCs.

This clone was seen a few times. V lost 5 bases and J lost 3, with 10 bases in between. This CDR3 is built from 12 residues. Germline CDR1 SQVTM, CDR2 ANQGSEA. In the original analysis: Amplifying reference gene primers gave estimates of nucleated cell counts. The repertoire was sequenced with immunoSEQ multiplex PCR; TCRdb's copy has only in-frame clones and lacks some. V and J calls and clone size are as listed in that table; D and trimming were resolved from the DNA. The repertoire holds over 95,000 clones, with 81% as singletons. Sequenced: peripheral blood. This TCR was sampled from a human donor in a cohort sampled during active COVID-19. V is TRBV29-1 and J is TRBJ1-2; D is uncertain. The CDR3 DNA reads TGCAGCGTTAGGACTTCCTACTATGGCTACACCTTC. This gives the protein CSVRTSYYGYTF.